Listed below are T cell receptor beta chains from one sample, sequenced in a study of identical twins. MiXCR, applied by TCRdb to the 5' RACE reads, yields one record per CDR3 protein. The sample lists about 210,000 distinct CDR3 sequences; around a tenth were seen once. The specimen was memory (CD45RO+) T cells sorted from blood. These receptors all come from a woman between 18 and 30 years old in good health. Both conserved end residues are part of each CDR3. A D gene is named only where the DNA matches it firmly. Expanded clones are given a class, and other clones once, few, many or no size at all.

clone_size j_call v_call d_call cdr3_aa cdr3_nt
- TRBJ2-3 TRBV18 - CASSPVKDTQYF TGTGCCAGCTCACCAGTTAAGGATACGCAGTATTTT
few TRBJ2-3 TRBV18 TRBD1 CASSPKQGLRSTDTQYF TGTGCCAGCTCCCCTAAACAGGGGTTGCGTTCCACAGATACGCAGTATTTT
- TRBJ2-7 TRBV12-3/TRBV12-4 - CASNVGTGLEQYF TGTGCCAGCAACGTGGGGACCGGCCTCGAGCAGTACTTC
many TRBJ2-7 TRBV5-1 - CASSELTLGYEQYF TGCGCCAGCAGCGAGTTGACTTTGGGCTACGAGCAGTACTTC
- TRBJ1-1 TRBV5-1 TRBD1 CASSLSQGRTEAFF TGCGCCAGCAGCCTTTCACAGGGGCGGACTGAAGCTTTCTTT
- TRBJ2-3 TRBV10-3 - CAMSTGVGDTQYF TGTGCCATGTCGACAGGTGTAGGTGATACGCAGTATTTT
few TRBJ1-6 TRBV10-3 - CAISEIPGQRTPLHF TGTGCCATCAGTGAGATACCGGGACAACGTACACCCCTCCACTTT
many TRBJ2-1 TRBV4-3 - CASSQDGRLWNEQFF TGCGCCAGCAGCCAAGATGGGCGTCTCTGGAATGAGCAGTTCTTC
few TRBJ1-1 TRBV3-1 - CASRLGATEAFF TGTGCCAGCAGGTTGGGGGCCACTGAAGCTTTCTTT
many TRBJ1-6 TRBV27 TRBD1 CASSSDRAYVKPLHF TGTGCCAGCAGTTCCGACAGGGCCTATGTGAAACCCCTCCACTTT
few TRBJ2-7 TRBV5-1 TRBD2 CASSLALAGGPDEQYF TGCGCCAGCAGCTTGGCCCTAGCGGGAGGCCCTGACGAGCAGTACTTC
many TRBJ2-3 TRBV12-3/TRBV12-4 TRBD2 CASSLFAGVDTQYF TGTGCCAGCAGCTTATTCGCGGGGGTGGATACGCAGTATTTT
few TRBJ2-5 TRBV10-3 TRBD1 CAIGRQGSVQETQYF TGTGCCATCGGCCGACAGGGGTCGGTCCAAGAGACCCAGTACTTC
- TRBJ2-1 TRBV7-8 TRBD2 CASSRYRLAGGQVEQFF TGTGCCAGCAGCCGCTACCGACTAGCGGGGGGGCAAGTAGAGCAGTTCTTC
- TRBJ2-1 TRBV24-1 TRBD1 CATSDWTGSKNEQFF TGTGCCACCAGTGATTGGACAGGGTCAAAGAATGAGCAGTTCTTC
many TRBJ1-1 TRBV7-3 - CASRLDARLTEAFF TGTGCCAGCAGGTTAGACGCCCGCCTCACTGAAGCTTTCTTT
few TRBJ2-7 TRBV12-3/TRBV12-4 TRBD1 CASSLLGQGGRNEQYF TGTGCCAGCAGTTTGTTGGGACAGGGAGGACGCAACGAGCAGTACTTC
- TRBJ2-3 TRBV5-1 TRBD2 CASSLVGTSGTYTQYF TGCGCCAGCAGCTTGGTCGGGACTAGCGGAACCTATACGCAGTATTTT
many TRBJ1-1 TRBV5-6 - CASSLGQGTRMNTEAFF TGTGCCAGCAGCTTGGGTCAGGGTACAAGGATGAACACTGAAGCTTTCTTT
many TRBJ2-7 TRBV12-3/TRBV12-4 TRBD1 CASRPTGGSYEQYF TGTGCCAGCAGGCCCACAGGGGGGTCCTACGAGCAGTACTTC
few TRBJ2-5 TRBV6-5 - CASSYRVRETQYF TGTGCCAGCAGTTACCGGGTTCGGGAGACCCAGTACTTC
few TRBJ2-5 TRBV7-9 TRBD1 CASSQGTGQETQYF TGTGCCAGCAGCCAAGGGACAGGTCAAGAGACCCAGTACTTC
few TRBJ2-2 TRBV18 - CASSPPSGELFF TGTGCCAGCTCACCACCTTCCGGGGAGCTGTTTTTT
many TRBJ1-5 TRBV12-3/TRBV12-4 - CASSLAGNQPQHF TGTGCCAGCAGTTTAGCAGGAAATCAGCCCCAGCATTTT
few TRBJ2-3 TRBV25-1 - CASSEYGGPTDTQYF TGTGCCAGCAGTGAATACGGGGGGCCCACAGATACGCAGTATTTT
- TRBJ2-7 TRBV4-2 - CASSQARGRAAYEQYF TGTGCCAGCAGCCAAGCCCGGGGCAGGGCGGCCTACGAGCAGTACTTC
- TRBJ2-3 TRBV12-3/TRBV12-4 TRBD1 CASSSDRGDTQYF TGTGCCAGCAGCAGCGACAGGGGAGATACGCAGTATTTT
- TRBJ1-1 TRBV27 - CASSDDGANTEAFF TGTGCCAGCAGTGATGACGGGGCTAACACTGAAGCTTTCTTT
- TRBJ1-2 TRBV6-5 - CASSSTAGGYTF TGTGCCAGCAGTTCCACAGCGGGGGGCTACACCTTC
few TRBJ1-4 TRBV15 - CATSRDQIEKLFF TGTGCCACCAGCAGAGATCAAATCGAAAAACTGTTTTTT
- TRBJ2-1 TRBV15 - CATSSWTAKGDEQFF TGTGCCACCAGCTCATGGACAGCTAAAGGCGATGAGCAGTTCTTC
few TRBJ2-4 TRBV20-1 TRBD2 CSASRELAVLGAKNIQYF TGCAGTGCGTCGAGGGAACTAGCGGTGCTTGGGGCCAAAAACATTCAGTACTTC
- TRBJ2-5 TRBV20-1 TRBD2 CSARVGGSRETQYF TGCAGTGCTAGAGTGGGCGGGAGTAGGGAGACCCAGTACTTC
many TRBJ2-1 TRBV7-2 - CASSLSRDNEQFF TGTGCCAGCAGCTTATCCCGAGACAATGAGCAGTTCTTC
few TRBJ1-1 TRBV5-6 TRBD1 CASSLLTRGLMNTEAFF TGTGCCAGCAGCTTGTTAACCAGGGGGCTGATGAACACTGAAGCTTTCTTT
few TRBJ1-5 TRBV20-1 - CSARKQGNQPQHF TGCAGTGCTCGAAAACAGGGCAATCAGCCCCAGCATTTT
- TRBJ2-1 TRBV20-1 - CSAREIGRNYNEQFF TGCAGTGCTAGGGAGATTGGGAGAAACTACAATGAGCAGTTCTTC
- TRBJ2-3 TRBV4-3 TRBD2 CASSRQLAGWVGDTQYF TGCGCCAGCAGCCGACAATTAGCGGGGTGGGTGGGGGATACGCAGTATTTT
- TRBJ1-1 TRBV7-1 - CASSSSVLLWVEGLTGSNTEAFF TGTGCCAGCAGCTCTTCGGTACTATTATGGGTGGAGGGATTAACAGGCTCGAACACTGAAGCTTTCTTT
- TRBJ2-7 TRBV7-8 TRBD1 CASSHNPDRESHEQYF TGTGCCAGCAGCCACAACCCGGACAGGGAGAGCCACGAGCAGTACTTC
- TRBJ1-1 TRBV7-3 - CASSPRPIGLETEAFF TGTGCCAGCAGCCCACGTCCGATAGGGCTGGAGACTGAAGCTTTCTTT
few TRBJ2-7 TRBV20-1 TRBD1 CSAIGQESSYEQYF TGCAGTGCTATCGGACAGGAGAGCTCCTACGAGCAGTACTTC
- TRBJ2-5 TRBV7-2 TRBD2 CASSWFSGGETQYF TGTGCCAGCAGCTGGTTTAGCGGGGGTGAGACCCAGTACTTC
- TRBJ2-3 TRBV30 - CAWSSPLYWPQYF TGTGCCTGGAGTTCCCCCCTGTACTGGCCGCAGTATTTT
few TRBJ1-1 TRBV6-1 - CAGRQPQFQRGFF TGTGCCGGAAGACAGCCCCAGTTTCAACGGGGTTTCTTT
- TRBJ2-7 TRBV7-2 TRBD1 CASSLGQSQEQYF TGTGCCAGCAGCTTGGGACAGTCGCAAGAGCAGTACTTC
- TRBJ2-7 TRBV20-1 TRBD1 CSARALPRQGTYEQYF TGCAGTGCTAGAGCTTTACCCCGACAGGGGACCTACGAGCAGTACTTC
few TRBJ1-2 TRBV5-5 - CASSADSPYGYTF TGTGCCAGCAGCGCCGACAGTCCCTATGGCTACACCTTC
many TRBJ1-2 TRBV5-1 TRBD1 CASSLRTGHFNYGYTF TGCGCCAGCAGCTTACGGACAGGGCATTTTAACTATGGCTACACCTTC